Presented here are 31 T cell receptor beta chains from one specimen sequenced in a study of T-cell reconstitution after alpha-beta-depleted transplantation in children. Using unique molecular identifiers, the investigators prepared the TCRbeta library. TCRdb fed the PCR reads into MiXCR, producing one record per CDR3 protein. The sample consists of approximately 200,000 distinct CDR3 sequences, about 6% of them appearing once. Here the sequenced sample was PBMCs, taken before TCRalphabeta/CD19-depleted stem cell transplant. Receptors were obtained from a girl under three years old with combined immunodeficiency, due to receive a stem cell transplant.

Many counts were recorded for this clonotype. This chain joins TRBV9 and TRBJ2-1, with TRBD2 as a possible D gene (6 bases). Trimming took off 0 bases at V and 7 bases at J, with 20 bases between the two ends. The CDR3 runs to 17 residues. Germline CDR1 reads SGDLS; CDR2 reads YYNGEE. The CDR3 protein is CASSVEEMDGGLNEQFF. The DNA for the CDR3 is TGTGCCAGCAGCGTAGAAGAAATGGACGGGGGATTGAATGAGCAGTTCTTC.

In this sample, this clonotype turned up many times. This chain joins TRBV7-2 and TRBJ2-7, with TRBD2 matching 11 bases. This CDR3 has 15 amino acids. V was pared by 3 bases and J by 2 bases, with 3 bases of the junction left unmatched. Germline V lookup: CDR1 SGHTA, CDR2 FQGNSA. The CDR3 region is CASSFGLAGTYEQYF. CDR3 in DNA: TGTGCCAGCAGCTTCGGACTAGCGGGTACCTACGAGCAGTACTTC. The full variable domain, completed using reference TRBV7-2 and TRBJ2-7, is GAGVSQSPSNKVTEKGKDVELRCDPISGHTALYWYRQSLGQGLEFLIYFQGNSAPDKSGLPSDRFSAERTGGSVSTLTIQRTQQEDSAVYLCASSFGLAGTYEQYFGPGTRLTVT.

This clonotype was seen repeatedly, ten times or more. This rearrangement joins TRBV7-2 to TRBJ2-5, with D uncertain. V was clipped by 2 bases and J by 0 bases, with 4 bases between them. CDR1 SGHTA and CDR2 FQGNSA come from the germline V gene. The CDR3 extends over 13 amino acids. The CDR3 spells CASSLPHQETQYF. The CDR3 DNA reads as TGTGCCAGCAGCTTACCTCACCAAGAGACCCAGTACTTC. The whole variable domain, filled in from reference TRBV7-2 and TRBJ2-5, reads GAGVSQSPSNKVTEKGKDVELRCDPISGHTALYWYRQSLGQGLEFLIYFQGNSAPDKSGLPSDRFSAERTGGSVSTLTIQRTQQEDSAVYLCASSLPHQETQYFGPGTRLLVL.

This clonotype was recorded many times. The V gene is TRBV14, the J gene TRBJ2-1; D call uncertain. Trimming shortened V by 8 bases and J by 4 bases, and 24 bases separated the two germline ends. Germline CDR1 SGHDN, CDR2 FVKESK. This CDR3 spans 17 amino acids. Here the CDR3 reads CASGSSEDQLTYNEQFF. The CDR3 DNA sequence: TGTGCCAGCGGATCCAGCGAAGACCAATTAACTTACAATGAGCAGTTCTTC.

This clonotype was observed at least ten times. The chain employs TRBV6-1 and TRBJ1-2; D remains unclear. The V end was cut by 3 bases, the J end by 4 bases, with 6 bases between. This CDR3 contains 12 residues. The V gene's germline CDR1 is MNHNS and CDR2 SASEGT. The CDR3 nucleotides read TGTGCCAGCAGTGACGGTTCCTATGGCTACACCTTC. Translated, it gives CASSDGSYGYTF.

This clonotype was seen ten or more times. The V and J genes are TRBV4-2 and TRBJ2-1; D perhaps matches TRBD2 (6 bases). CDR3 length equals 15 residues. V was shortened by 0 bases and J by 4 bases, with 10 bases between the two germline ends. Germline V gene data show CDR1 as LGHNA and CDR2 as YNFKEQ. DNA of the CDR3: TGTGCCAGCAGCCAAGATCTGGGGGGTTACAATGAGCAGTTCTTC. Encoded protein: CASSQDLGGYNEQFF.

The chain carries TRBV6-5 and TRBJ2-5; D gene unclear. Germline loops: CDR1 MNHEY, CDR2 SVGAGI. The V end was cut by 0 bases, the J end by 3 bases, with 11 bases between. The CDR3 has 15 amino acids. The CDR3 nucleotides are TGTGCCAGCAGTTACTCGGTATGGGGAAAAGAGACCCAGTACTTC. It encodes CASSYSVWGKETQYF.

This clonotype was seen repeatedly, ten times or more. The chain carries TRBV7-9 and TRBJ2-1, with 9 bases identical to TRBD2. The CDR3 is made up of 16 amino acids. The germline CDR1 and CDR2 sequences are SEHNR and FQNEAQ (reference sequence). The trim removed 8 bases at V and 0 bases at J, leaving 8 bases unmatched. CDR3 DNA: TGTGCCAGCGGTAGACTAGCGGACAACTCCTACAATGAGCAGTTCTTC. Its translation is CASGRLADNSYNEQFF.

This clonotype was counted at least ten times. The V and J genes are TRBV28 and TRBJ2-1; D is undetermined. Germline values: CDR1 MDHEN, CDR2 SYDVKM. The CDR3 is 12 amino acids. Trimming left V 5 bases short and J 4 bases short, with 6 bases between. The CDR3 DNA sequence: TGTGCCAGCAGTCACGAGTACAATGAGCAGTTCTTC. It encodes CASSHEYNEQFF.

This clonotype was seen repeatedly, ten times or more. The genes are TRBV29-1 and TRBJ2-5; 7 nucleotides match TRBD2. Germline V CDR1 and CDR2: SQVTM, ANQGSEA. The ends lost 3 bases at V and 2 bases at J; junction bases unmatched: 6. The CDR3 consists of 14 residues. The CDR3: CSVDKGTIQETQYF. Written as DNA, the CDR3 is TGCAGCGTTGATAAGGGGACTATACAAGAGACCCAGTACTTC. Based on the CDR3 plus reference TRBV29-1 and TRBJ2-5, the full variable domain is SAVISQKPSRDICQRGTSLTIQCQVDSQVTMMFWYRQQPGQSLTLIATANQGSEATYESGFVIDKFPISRPNLTFSTLTVSNMSPEDSSIYLCSVDKGTIQETQYFGPGTRLLVL.

This clonotype was seen many times. The genes are TRBV20-1 and TRBJ2-5, with TRBD2 as a possible D gene (6 bases). Germline V lookup: CDR1 DFQATT, CDR2 SNEGSKA (reference sequence). Trimming removed 3 bases from V and 7 bases from J, with 18 bases in between. There are 14 residues in the CDR3. In DNA, the CDR3 is TGCAGTGCTAGGACTAGTGGGGATATGGGGACCCAGTACTTC. Protein sequence: CSARTSGDMGTQYF.

The rearrangement joins TRBV14 to TRBJ2-1; 7 bases map to TRBD1. Germline V gives CDR1 SGHDN, CDR2 FVKESK. This CDR3 comprises 16 residues. The ends lost 3 bases at V and 1 base at J; junction bases unmatched: 6. The CDR3 spells CASSHIGGASYNEQFF. In DNA, the CDR3 is TGTGCCAGCAGCCACATAGGGGGCGCGTCCTACAATGAGCAGTTCTTC.

This clonotype has a count of ten or more. The rearrangement uses TRBV7-2 and TRBJ1-2; 8 bases match TRBD1. Germline loops: CDR1 SGHTA, CDR2 FQGNSA. The CDR3 extends over 16 amino acids. The V gene end was trimmed by 4 bases and the J gene end by 6 bases; junction bases not matched to a gene: 13. For the CDR3, the DNA is TGTGCCAGCAGCTCCCACTCCTGGACAGGGACGGATGGCTACACCTTC. Translating it yields CASSSHSWTGTDGYTF.

This clonotype showed up just once. A read error may explain this, as a much larger clone is one base away. The chain joins TRBV3-1 to TRBJ2-2; 8 bases agree with TRBD1. CDR3 length equals 16 residues. The germline V gene has CDR1 LGHDT and CDR2 YNNKEL (reference sequence). The CDR3 nucleotides are TGTGCCTGCAGCAGAGACAGGGGTAGTAGCACCGGGGAGCTGTTTTTT. It translates to CACSRDRGSSTGELFF.

This clonotype showed up many times. The chain carries TRBV28 and TRBJ2-7; 9 positions agree with TRBD1. This CDR3 contains 15 residues. Germline V gene data show CDR1 as MDHEN and CDR2 as SYDVKM. The trim removed 3 bases at V and 5 bases at J, leaving 8 bases unmatched. The CDR3 here is CASSFTGQGGNEQYF. The DNA of the CDR3 is TGTGCCAGCAGTTTCACGGGACAGGGAGGTAACGAGCAGTACTTC.

V and J are TRBV9 and TRBJ2-6; D is perhaps TRBD2 (7 bases). V lost 4 bases and J 1 base, leaving 9 bases between the germline ends. Germline assignment: CDR1 SGDLS and CDR2 YYNGEE. This CDR3 contains 15 residues. The CDR3 is CASSRGGSGANVLTF. The CDR3 coding sequence is TGTGCCAGCAGCAGGGGGGGGTCTGGGGCCAACGTCCTGACTTTC.

There are many counts of this clonotype. The chain recombines TRBV9 with TRBJ2-7; D not resolved. The germline V gene encodes CDR1 SGDLS and CDR2 YYNGEE. V shed 0 bases and J shed 7 bases, with 14 bases lying between them. The CDR3 is 14 amino acids. CDR3 region: CASSVEVGLQEQYF. CDR3 nucleotides: TGTGCCAGCAGCGTAGAGGTGGGCCTCCAGGAGCAGTACTTC. Using reference TRBV9 and TRBJ2-7 for the parts outside the CDR3, the full variable domain is DSGVTQTPKHLITATGQRVTLRCSPRSGDLSVYWYQQSLDQGLQFLIQYYNGEERAKGNILERFSAQQFPDLHSELNLSSLELGDSALYFCASSVEVGLQEQYFGPGTRLTVT.

The sample holds a few counts of this clonotype. The chain carries TRBV9 and TRBJ2-7; 10 nucleotides align to TRBD2. V was pared by 0 bases and J by 2 bases, with 5 bases of the junction left unmatched. The germline CDR1 and CDR2 sequences are SGDLS and YYNGEE. The CDR3 has 16 residues. CDR3 in amino acids: CASSVDELAGAYEQYF. CDR3 nucleotides: TGTGCCAGCAGCGTAGACGAGCTAGCGGGGGCCTACGAGCAGTACTTC.

The chain employs TRBV12-3 or TRBV12-4 and TRBJ1-2; no clear D gene. The CDR3 runs to 13 residues. With 8 bases removed from V and 6 bases from J, the gap between germline ends came to 16 bases. The CDR3 nucleotides read TGTGCCAGCGGCCCTTCCGCTGGGGATGGCTACACCTTC. Amino acid sequence: CASGPSAGDGYTF.

This clonotype was observed at least ten times. This chain links TRBV28 with TRBJ2-7; a weak D match, TRBD2 (6 bases). Trimming removed 10 bases at V and 4 bases at J, with 32 bases between. Germline V gene lookup returns CDR1 MDHEN and CDR2 SYDVKM. CDR3 length: 18 amino acids. The CDR3 coding sequence is TGTGCCACCAGCTCCTCCTTCCGTCTTTGGGGGGTCAGATACGAGCAGTACTTC. Amino acids: CATSSSFRLWGVRYEQYF. Based on the CDR3 plus reference TRBV28 and TRBJ2-7, the full variable domain is DVKVTQSSRYLVKRTGEKVFLECVQDMDHENMFWYRQDPGLGLRLIYFSYDVKMKEKGDIPEGYSVSREKKERFSLILESASTNQTSMYLCATSSSFRLWGVRYEQYFGPGTRLTVT.

This clonotype appeared a few times. The chain joins TRBV7-3 to TRBJ2-3; weak D call: TRBD1 (6 bases). This CDR3 comprises 15 residues. Germline V lookup: CDR1 SGHTA, CDR2 FQGTGA. The V end lost 2 bases, the J end lost 4 bases, and 13 bases lay between the germline ends. The CDR3 DNA follows: TGTGCCAGCAGCTTAGGGTTAGGGGGTGCAGATACGCAGTATTTT. Protein product: CASSLGLGGADTQYF.

This clonotype was observed many times. V is TRBV6-2 or TRBV6-3 and J is TRBJ2-7; 7 bases are shared with TRBD1. Trimming took 9 bases from V and 3 from J; bases not matched to a gene: 11. The CDR3 runs to 14 residues. Germline V CDR1 and CDR2: MNHEY, SVGEGT. This CDR3 is CARIKGQIIYEQYF. The DNA for the CDR3 is TGTGCCAGGATAAAGGGACAGATTATCTACGAGCAGTACTTC.

This clonotype was counted many times. This chain joins TRBV27 and TRBJ2-3; a possible D gene is TRBD2 (5 bases). There are 12 residues in the CDR3. V dropped 6 bases and J dropped 5 bases, with 9 bases sitting between them. The germline CDR1 and CDR2 sequences are MNHEY and SMNVEV (reference sequence). CDR3 in amino acids: CASRLERDTQYF. The CDR3 DNA is TGTGCCAGCAGACTAGAGAGAGATACGCAGTATTTT.

This clonotype was seen at least ten times. The chain uses TRBV12-3 or TRBV12-4 and TRBJ1-3, with TRBD1 matching 7 bases. Trimming cost V 6 bases and J 7 bases; bases outside gene matches: 9. This CDR3 has 14 amino acids. CDR3 in DNA: TGTGCCAGCAGACCTTGGACAGGAGAGAACACCATATATTTT. This codes for CASRPWTGENTIYF.

This clonotype was found many times. The chain links TRBV6-2 or TRBV6-3 to TRBJ2-7, with a weak D call TRBD1 (6 bases). Germline CDR1 is MNHEY and CDR2 is SVGEGT. This CDR3 contains 14 residues. Trimming shortened V by 7 bases and J by 1 base, and 14 bases separated the two germline ends. CDR3 protein: CASINGDISYEQYF. In nucleotides, the CDR3 is TGTGCCAGCATCAACGGGGACATTTCCTACGAGCAGTACTTC.

This clonotype was found many times. The chain carries TRBV29-1 and TRBJ2-3; D is perhaps TRBD1 (5 bases). The CDR3 has 13 residues. Germline CDR1 reads SQVTM; CDR2 reads ANQGSEA. Trimming cost V 4 bases and J 2 bases, with 10 bases left between them. CDR3 nucleotides: TGCAGCGTTGGGGGCCAGTTCACAGATACGCAGTATTTT. This translates into CSVGGQFTDTQYF.

The table lists this clonotype with many counts. The chain recombines TRBV3-1 with TRBJ2-7, with 8 bases aligning to TRBD1. The CDR3 consists of 15 residues. Germline CDR1 is LGHDT and CDR2 is YNNKEL (reference sequence). V dropped 2 bases and J dropped 6; count of bases not matched to a gene: 9. CDR3 DNA sequence: TGTGCCAGCAGCCAACCGAACAGGGGGGTCGTCGAGCAGTACTTC. Its translation: CASSQPNRGVVEQYF.

This chain links TRBV7-2 with TRBJ2-7; TRBD1 might be the D (6 bases). From germline, CDR1 is SGHTA and CDR2 FQGNSA. V dropped 1 base and J dropped 5 bases, with 12 bases sitting between them. This CDR3 has 14 amino acids. This CDR3 is CASSLGGREDEQYF. CDR3 DNA sequence: TGTGCCAGCAGCTTAGGGGGGCGTGAGGACGAGCAGTACTTC. Full variable domain (outside the CDR3, taken from reference TRBV7-2 and TRBJ2-7): GAGVSQSPSNKVTEKGKDVELRCDPISGHTALYWYRQSLGQGLEFLIYFQGNSAPDKSGLPSDRFSAERTGGSVSTLTIQRTQQEDSAVYLCASSLGGREDEQYFGPGTRLTVT.

CDR3 DNA sequence: TGCAGTGCTAGAGATCCCGGGACTAGCGGCGAATACGAGCAGTACTTC. It encodes CSARDPGTSGEYEQYF. The chain employs TRBV20-1 and TRBJ2-7, with TRBD2 matching over 11 bases. Germline loops: CDR1 DFQATT, CDR2 SNEGSKA (reference sequence). V shed 0 bases and J 4 bases; nucleotides not matched to a gene: 8. The CDR3 consists of 16 residues.

The chain uses TRBV5-1 and TRBJ2-3; 7 bases match TRBD2. V lost 3 bases, J lost 6 bases, and 10 bases stayed unmatched. CDR1 is SGHRS and CDR2 is YFSETQ in the germline V gene. This CDR3 has 15 residues. Written as DNA, the CDR3 is TGCGCCAGCAGCTCCGGGACGGTGGGGGGGGATACGCAGTATTTT. The encoded protein is CASSSGTVGGDTQYF.

This clonotype showed up many times. This chain joins TRBV6-1 and TRBJ2-5; 8 nucleotides match TRBD1. With 8 bases clipped from V and 5 bases from J, the junction kept 13 bases outside the gene matches. Germline-derived CDR1 and CDR2 are MNHNS and SASEGT. The CDR3 has 15 amino acids. The CDR3 here is CASAIPDRVGETQYF. The CDR3 DNA reads as TGTGCCAGCGCGATCCCGGACAGGGTCGGGGAGACCCAGTACTTC.